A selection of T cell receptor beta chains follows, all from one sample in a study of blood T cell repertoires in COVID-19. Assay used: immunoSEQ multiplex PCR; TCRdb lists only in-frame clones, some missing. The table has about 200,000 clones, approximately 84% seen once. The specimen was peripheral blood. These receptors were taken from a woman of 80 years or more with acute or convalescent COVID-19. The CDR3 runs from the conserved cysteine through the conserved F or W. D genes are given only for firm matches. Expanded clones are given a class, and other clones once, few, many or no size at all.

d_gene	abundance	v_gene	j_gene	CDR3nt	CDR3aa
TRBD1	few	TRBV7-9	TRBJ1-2	TGTGCCAGCAGCCAGCTGACAGGGGCCTATGGCTACACCTTC	CASSQLTGAYGYTF
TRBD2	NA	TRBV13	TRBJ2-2	TGTGCCAGCAGCCTCCGGGACAGAGCAGGAGGCGGGCTAGCGGGAGTCACCGGGGAGCTGTTTTTT	CASSLRDRAGGGLAGVTGELFF
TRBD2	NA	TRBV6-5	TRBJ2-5	TGTGCCAGCAGCAGGCGGACTAGCGGCCAAGAGACCCAGTACTTC	CASSRRTSGQETQYF
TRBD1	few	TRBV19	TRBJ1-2	TGTGCCAGTAGTATCGTTCTCGGACAGGGGGCTATATATGGCTACACCTTC	CASSIVLGQGAIYGYTF
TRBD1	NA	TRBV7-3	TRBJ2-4	TGTGCCAGCAGCACCTCAAGGGACAGTTACATTCAGTACTTC	CASSTSRDSYIQYF
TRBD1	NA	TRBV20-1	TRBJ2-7	TGCAGTGCTAGAGAACAGGGGCGGCAGTACTTC	CSAREQGRQYF
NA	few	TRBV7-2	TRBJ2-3	TGTGCCAGCAGCCCCCGGGCTAGCGCCGGGACGCAGTATTTT	CASSPRASAGTQYF
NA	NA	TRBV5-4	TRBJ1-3	TGTGCCAGCAGCTCCCCCCCGGGTGCGGGAAACACCATATATTTT	CASSSPPGAGNTIYF
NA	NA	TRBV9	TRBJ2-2	TGTGCCAGCAGCGCCCGAGCACTAGGCCCCACCGGGGAGCTGTTTTTT	CASSARALGPTGELFF
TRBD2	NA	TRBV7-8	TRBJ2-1	TGTGCCAGCAGCGGACTAGCGTTAGTTTTGCGGCAGTTCTTC	CASSGLALVLRQFF
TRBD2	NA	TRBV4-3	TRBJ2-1	TGCGCCAGCAGCCAAGCGAGACTAGCGGGGGCCAATGAGCAGTTCTTC	CASSQARLAGANEQFF
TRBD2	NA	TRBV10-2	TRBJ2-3	TGCGCCAGCACCCTACTAGCGGGAGGTGCAGATACGCAGTATTTT	CASTLLAGGADTQYF
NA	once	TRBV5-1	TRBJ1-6	TGCGCCAGCAGCGGGGAGGCGGGGGAATCACCCCTCCACTTT	CASSGEAGESPLHF
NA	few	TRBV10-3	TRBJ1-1	TGTGCCACACAACGCGGACCCGGACGGGAGAACACTGAAGCTTTCTTT	CATQRGPGRENTEAFF
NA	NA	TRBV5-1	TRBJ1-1	TGCGCCAGCAGCCCTACAGGGAACACTGAAGCTTTCTTT	CASSPTGNTEAFF
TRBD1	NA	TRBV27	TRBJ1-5	TGTGCCAGCAGTTTATCGGGACAGGGACTACTCAGCAATCAGCCCCAGCATTTT	CASSLSGQGLLSNQPQHF
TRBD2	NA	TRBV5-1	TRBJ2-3	TGCGCCAGCAGCCCCATAGCGGGAGTGGCAGATACGCAGTATTTT	CASSPIAGVADTQYF
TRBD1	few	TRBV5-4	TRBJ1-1	TGTGCCAGCAGCTCTAAAACAGGGACAGGGGACACTGAAGCTTTCTTT	CASSSKTGTGDTEAFF
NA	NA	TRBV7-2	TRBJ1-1	TGTGCCAGCAGCTTATCTGGAGGTAACACTGAAGCTTTCTTT	CASSLSGGNTEAFF
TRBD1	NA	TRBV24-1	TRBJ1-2	TGTGCCACCAGTGATCATCGGACAGGGATGGAGGGCTACACCTTC	CATSDHRTGMEGYTF
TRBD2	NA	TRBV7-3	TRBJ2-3	TGTGCCAGCAGCTCGCGAGGACTAGCGGGGCAGTATTTT	CASSSRGLAGQYF
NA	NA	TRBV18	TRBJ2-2	TGTGCCAGCTCACCAACGTCTAAGAACACCGGGGAGCTGTTTTTT	CASSPTSKNTGELFF
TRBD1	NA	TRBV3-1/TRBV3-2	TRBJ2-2	TGTGCCAGCAGCCAAGATCAGACAGGGGCCGGGGAGCTGTTTTTT	CASSQDQTGAGELFF
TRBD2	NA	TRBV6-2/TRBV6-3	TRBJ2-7	TGTGCCAGCAGTTACGCGGGACTAGCGGGAGGGCCTGGGGACGAGCAGTACTTC	CASSYAGLAGGPGDEQYF
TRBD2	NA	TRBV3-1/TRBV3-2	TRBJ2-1	TGTGCCAGCAGCCAAAGGACTAGCTCGATTGGGAATGAGCAGTTCTTC	CASSQRTSSIGNEQFF
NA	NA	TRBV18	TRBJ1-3	TGTGCCAGCTCACCAGACAGAGGTGGAAACACCATATATTTT	CASSPDRGGNTIYF
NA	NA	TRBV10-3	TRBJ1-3	TGTGCCATCAGTGAGTCGAAGACAGTTTGGGCAAACACCATATATTTT	CAISESKTVWANTIYF
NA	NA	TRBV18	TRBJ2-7	TGTGCCAGCTCACCAGGACTGCCCCCTGACGAGCAGTACTTC	CASSPGLPPDEQYF